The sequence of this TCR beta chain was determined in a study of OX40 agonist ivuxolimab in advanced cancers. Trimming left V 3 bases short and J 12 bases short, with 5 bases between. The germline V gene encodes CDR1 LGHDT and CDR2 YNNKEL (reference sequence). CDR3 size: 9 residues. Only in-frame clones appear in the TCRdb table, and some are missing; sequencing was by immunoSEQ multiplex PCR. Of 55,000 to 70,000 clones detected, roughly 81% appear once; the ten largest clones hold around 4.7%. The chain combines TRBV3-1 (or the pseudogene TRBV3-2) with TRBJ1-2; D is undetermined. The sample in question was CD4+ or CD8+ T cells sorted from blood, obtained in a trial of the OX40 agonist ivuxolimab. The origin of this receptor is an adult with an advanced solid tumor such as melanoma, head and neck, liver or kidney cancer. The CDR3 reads CASSHPHTF. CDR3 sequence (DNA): TGTGCCAGCAGCCATCCACACACCTTC.